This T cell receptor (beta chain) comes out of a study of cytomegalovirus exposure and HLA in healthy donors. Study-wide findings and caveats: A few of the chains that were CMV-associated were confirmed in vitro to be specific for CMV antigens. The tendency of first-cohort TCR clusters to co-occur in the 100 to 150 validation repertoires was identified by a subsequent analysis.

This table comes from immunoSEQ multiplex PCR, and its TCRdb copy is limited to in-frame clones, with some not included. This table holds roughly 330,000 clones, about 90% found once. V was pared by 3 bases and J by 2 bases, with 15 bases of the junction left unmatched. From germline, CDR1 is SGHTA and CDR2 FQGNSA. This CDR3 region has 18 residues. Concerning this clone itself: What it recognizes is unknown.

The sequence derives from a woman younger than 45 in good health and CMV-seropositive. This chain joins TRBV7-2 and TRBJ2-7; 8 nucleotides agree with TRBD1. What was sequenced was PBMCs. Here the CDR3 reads CASSLGISRTGLAYEQYF. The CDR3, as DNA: TGTGCCAGCAGCTTGGGTATATCCCGGACAGGGCTTGCCTACGAGCAGTACTTC.